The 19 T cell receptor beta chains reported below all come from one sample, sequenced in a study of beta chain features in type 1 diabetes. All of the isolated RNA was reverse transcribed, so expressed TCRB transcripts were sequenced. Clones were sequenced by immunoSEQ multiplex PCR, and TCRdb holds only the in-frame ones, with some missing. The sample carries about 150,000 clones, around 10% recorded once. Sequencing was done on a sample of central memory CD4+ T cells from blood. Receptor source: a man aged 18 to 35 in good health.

CDR3: CASSQGGFNEKLFF. The CDR3 region has the DNA TGCGCCAGCAGCCAAGGAGGATTTAATGAAAAACTGTTTTTT. This chain links TRBV4-3 with TRBJ1-4; no clear D gene. Germline V CDR1 and CDR2: LGHNA, YSLEER. This CDR3 contains 14 residues. Trimming removed 1 base at V and 4 bases at J, with 7 bases between.

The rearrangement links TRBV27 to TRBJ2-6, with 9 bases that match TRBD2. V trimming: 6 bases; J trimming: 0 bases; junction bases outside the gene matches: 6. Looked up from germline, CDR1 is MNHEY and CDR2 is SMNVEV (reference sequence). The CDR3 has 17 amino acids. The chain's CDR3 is CASRLAGGSSGANVLTF. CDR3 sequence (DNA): TGTGCCAGCAGACTGGCGGGAGGGAGCTCTGGGGCCAACGTCCTGACTTTC.

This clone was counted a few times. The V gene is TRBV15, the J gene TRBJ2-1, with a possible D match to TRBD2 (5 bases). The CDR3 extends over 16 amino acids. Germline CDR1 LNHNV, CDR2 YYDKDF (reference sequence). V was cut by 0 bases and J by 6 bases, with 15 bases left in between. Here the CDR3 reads CATSRDRGVEVNEQFF. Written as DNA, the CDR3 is TGTGCCACCAGCAGAGATCGGGGTGTGGAGGTCAATGAGCAGTTCTTC.

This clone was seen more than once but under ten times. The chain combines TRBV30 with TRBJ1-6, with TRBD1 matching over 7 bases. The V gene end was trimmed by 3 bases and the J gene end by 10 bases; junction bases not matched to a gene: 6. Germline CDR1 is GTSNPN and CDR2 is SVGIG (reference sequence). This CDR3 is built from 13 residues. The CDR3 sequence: CAWSPNRGSPLHF. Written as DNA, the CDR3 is TGTGCCTGGAGCCCAAACAGGGGCTCACCCCTCCACTTT.

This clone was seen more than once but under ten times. CDR3 protein: CASSGREEKQYF. The CDR3 DNA sequence: TGTGCCAGCAGCGGCAGGGAGGAGAAGCAGTACTTC. This chain joins TRBV9 and TRBJ2-7; D is possibly TRBD2 (6 bases). CDR3 length: 12 amino acids. The germline V gene has CDR1 SGDLS and CDR2 YYNGEE. V was trimmed by 3 bases and J by 8 bases, leaving 12 bases between them.

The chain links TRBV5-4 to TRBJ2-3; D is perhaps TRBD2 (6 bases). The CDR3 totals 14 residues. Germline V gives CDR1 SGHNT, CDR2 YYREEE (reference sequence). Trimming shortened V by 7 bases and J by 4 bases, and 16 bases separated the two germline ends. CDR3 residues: CASGRLGHADTQYF. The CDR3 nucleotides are TGTGCCAGCGGTAGACTAGGACATGCAGATACGCAGTATTTT.

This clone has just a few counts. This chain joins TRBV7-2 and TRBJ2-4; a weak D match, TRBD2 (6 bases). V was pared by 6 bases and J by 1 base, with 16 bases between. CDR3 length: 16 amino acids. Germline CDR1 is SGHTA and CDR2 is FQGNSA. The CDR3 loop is CASSSGRGAAKNIQYF. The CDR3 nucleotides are TGTGCCAGCAGTTCTGGGCGGGGTGCGGCCAAAAACATTCAGTACTTC. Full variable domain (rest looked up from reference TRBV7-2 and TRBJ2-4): GAGVSQSPSNKVTEKGKDVELRCDPISGHTALYWYRQSLGQGLEFLIYFQGNSAPDKSGLPSDRFSAERTGGSVSTLTIQRTQQEDSAVYLCASSSGRGAAKNIQYFGAGTRLSVL.

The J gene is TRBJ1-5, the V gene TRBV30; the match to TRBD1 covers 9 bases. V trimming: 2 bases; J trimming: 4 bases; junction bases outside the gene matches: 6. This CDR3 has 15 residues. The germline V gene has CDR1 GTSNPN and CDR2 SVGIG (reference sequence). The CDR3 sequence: CAWSTTGGLNQPQHF. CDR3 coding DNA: TGTGCCTGGAGTACAACAGGGGGCCTTAATCAGCCCCAGCATTTT.

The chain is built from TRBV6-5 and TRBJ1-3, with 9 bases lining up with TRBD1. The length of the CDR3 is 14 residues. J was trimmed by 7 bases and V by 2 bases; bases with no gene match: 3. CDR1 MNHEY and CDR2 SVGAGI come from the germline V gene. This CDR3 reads CASSYGTGKNTIYF. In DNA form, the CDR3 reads TGTGCCAGCAGTTACGGGACAGGGAAGAACACCATATATTTT.

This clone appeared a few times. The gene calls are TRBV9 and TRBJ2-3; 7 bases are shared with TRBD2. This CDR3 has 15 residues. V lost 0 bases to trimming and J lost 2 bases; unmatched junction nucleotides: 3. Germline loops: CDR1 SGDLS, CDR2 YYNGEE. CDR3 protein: CASSVDGRATDTQYF. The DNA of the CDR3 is TGTGCCAGCAGCGTAGATGGGAGGGCCACAGATACGCAGTATTTT.

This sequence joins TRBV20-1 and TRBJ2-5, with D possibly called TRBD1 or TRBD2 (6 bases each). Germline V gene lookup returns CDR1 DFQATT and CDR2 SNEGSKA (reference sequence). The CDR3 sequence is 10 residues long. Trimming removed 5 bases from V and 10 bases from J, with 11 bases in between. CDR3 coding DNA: TGCAGTGCTCTCGGGGGCGACCAGTACTTC. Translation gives CSALGGDQYF.

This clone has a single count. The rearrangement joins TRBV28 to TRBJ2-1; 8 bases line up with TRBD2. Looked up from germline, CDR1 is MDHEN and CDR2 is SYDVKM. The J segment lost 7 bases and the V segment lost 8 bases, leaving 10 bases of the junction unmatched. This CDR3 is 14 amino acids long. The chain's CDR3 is CASARGSGVNEQFF. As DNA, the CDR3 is TGTGCCAGCGCAAGGGGTAGCGGGGTTAATGAGCAGTTCTTC.

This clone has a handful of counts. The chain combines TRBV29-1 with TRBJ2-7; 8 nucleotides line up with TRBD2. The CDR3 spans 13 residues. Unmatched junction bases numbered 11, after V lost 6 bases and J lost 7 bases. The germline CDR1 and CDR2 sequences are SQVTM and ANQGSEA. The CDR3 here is CSVGTRERREQYF. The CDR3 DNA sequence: TGCAGCGTCGGGACTAGGGAAAGGAGGGAGCAGTACTTC.

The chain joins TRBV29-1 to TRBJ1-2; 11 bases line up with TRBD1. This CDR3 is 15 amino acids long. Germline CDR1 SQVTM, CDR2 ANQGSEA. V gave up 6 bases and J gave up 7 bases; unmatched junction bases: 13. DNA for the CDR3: TGCAGCGTGGCAATTGGACAGGGGGCGCGACTTGGCTACACCTTC. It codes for CSVAIGQGARLGYTF.

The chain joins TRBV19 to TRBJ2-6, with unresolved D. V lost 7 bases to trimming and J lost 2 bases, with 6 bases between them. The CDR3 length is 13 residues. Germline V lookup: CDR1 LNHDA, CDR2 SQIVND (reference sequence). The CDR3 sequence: CASNEAGANVLTF. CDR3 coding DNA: TGTGCCAGTAATGAGGCTGGGGCCAACGTCCTGACTTTC. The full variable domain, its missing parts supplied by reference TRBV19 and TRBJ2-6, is DGGITQSPKYLFRKEGQNVTLSCEQNLNHDAMYWYRQDPGQGLRLIYYSQIVNDFQKGDIAEGYSVSREKKESFPLTVTSAQKNPTAFYLCASNEAGANVLTFGAGSRLTVL.

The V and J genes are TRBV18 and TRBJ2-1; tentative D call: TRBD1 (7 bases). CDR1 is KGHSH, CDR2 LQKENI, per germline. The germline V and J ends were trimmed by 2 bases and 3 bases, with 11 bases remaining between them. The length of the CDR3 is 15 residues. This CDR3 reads CASSPSQGGYNEQFF. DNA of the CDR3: TGTGCCAGCTCACCATCCCAGGGGGGCTACAATGAGCAGTTCTTC.

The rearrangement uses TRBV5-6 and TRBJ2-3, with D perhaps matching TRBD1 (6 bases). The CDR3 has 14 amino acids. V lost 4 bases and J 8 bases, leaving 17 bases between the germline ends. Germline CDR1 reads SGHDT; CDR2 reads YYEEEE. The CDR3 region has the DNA TGTGCCAGCAGCGGACAACAGGGATACGGTACGCAGTATTTT. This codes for CASSGQQGYGTQYF.

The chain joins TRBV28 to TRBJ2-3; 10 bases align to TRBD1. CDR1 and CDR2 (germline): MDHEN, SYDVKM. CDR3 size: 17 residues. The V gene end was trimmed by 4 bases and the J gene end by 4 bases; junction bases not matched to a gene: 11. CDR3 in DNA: TGTGCCAGCAGTTCCCCCGGGACAGGGGAACGATCAGATACGCAGTATTTT. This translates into CASSSPGTGERSDTQYF.

CDR3 nucleotides: TGCGCCAGCAGCCTCGATCCGAAAGGGAGAGAAAAACTGTTTTTT. Its translation is CASSLDPKGREKLFF. The chain is built from TRBV5-1 and TRBJ1-4; no reliable D call. Per germline, CDR1 SGHRS and CDR2 YFSETQ. The CDR3 consists of 15 residues. Trimming pared 4 bases from V and 8 bases from J, leaving 18 bases between.